Presented here are 24 T cell receptor beta chains from one specimen sequenced in a study of blood T cell repertoires in COVID-19. Data came from immunoSEQ multiplex PCR; TCRdb stores just in-frame clones and leaves some out. The sample lists some 110,000 clones, roughly four fifths occurring once. Sequenced sample: peripheral blood. These TCRs come from an older woman with acute or convalescent COVID-19.

J is TRBJ2-1 and V is TRBV19, with a tentative D call TRBD2 (5 bases). The CDR3 covers 14 residues. The germline V gene encodes CDR1 LNHDA and CDR2 SQIVND (reference sequence). Trimming cost V 4 bases and J 13 bases, with 20 bases left between them. CDR3 sequence: CASSRGDSSTPQFF. The CDR3 nucleotides are TGTGCCAGTAGTAGGGGAGACTCCTCCACCCCTCAGTTCTTC.

The chain combines TRBV19 with TRBJ1-1; D is perhaps TRBD1 (5 bases). V lost 3 bases and J 1 base, leaving 9 bases between the germline ends. This CDR3 spans 14 amino acids. CDR1 and CDR2 from the germline V gene are LNHDA and SQIVND (reference sequence). In DNA form, the CDR3 reads TGTGCCAGTAGTATGGCCAGGGAGAACACTGAAGCTTTCTTT. Translation: CASSMARENTEAFF. Full variable domain (missing parts from reference TRBV19 and TRBJ1-1): DGGITQSPKYLFRKEGQNVTLSCEQNLNHDAMYWYRQDPGQGLRLIYYSQIVNDFQKGDIAEGYSVSREKKESFPLTVTSAQKNPTAFYLCASSMARENTEAFFGQGTRLTVV.

The rearrangement joins TRBV27 to TRBJ2-1; D may be TRBD2 (5 bases). V shed 6 bases and J shed 5 bases, with 17 bases lying between them. This CDR3 has 15 residues. Germline-derived CDR1 and CDR2 are MNHEY and SMNVEV (reference sequence). The CDR3 sequence is CASRAGITTDNEQFF. The CDR3 DNA reads TGTGCCAGCAGGGCCGGGATTACGACTGACAATGAGCAGTTCTTC.

The rearrangement joins TRBV5-1 to TRBJ1-4; the match to TRBD1 covers 7 bases. Germline V gene data show CDR1 as SGHRS and CDR2 as YFSETQ. The trim removed 5 bases at V and 3 bases at J, leaving 10 bases unmatched. This CDR3 is built from 16 residues. CDR3 sequence: CASRGTLTGSNEKLFF. The CDR3 DNA follows: TGCGCCAGCAGGGGCACCCTGACAGGGTCTAATGAAAAACTGTTTTTT.

The chain is built from TRBV18 and TRBJ1-2, with 8 bases that match TRBD1. The J segment lost 1 base and the V segment lost 0 bases, leaving 1 base of the junction unmatched. There are 15 residues in the CDR3. Germline V CDR1 and CDR2: KGHSH, LQKENI. CDR3 region: CASSPPGQVNYGYTF. The DNA of the CDR3 is TGTGCCAGCTCACCACCGGGACAGGTTAACTATGGCTACACCTTC.

This clone was detected only once. The chain joins TRBV5-1 to TRBJ2-5; 8 positions agree with TRBD1. Germline CDR1 is SGHRS and CDR2 is YFSETQ. This CDR3 is built from 15 residues. Trimming cost V 4 bases and J 5 bases; bases outside gene matches: 10. CDR3 nucleotides: TGCGCCAGCAGCCCCTCCCAGGGGGCGCAGGAGACCCAGTACTTC. This sequence encodes CASSPSQGAQETQYF.

The rearrangement uses TRBV4-1 and TRBJ1-5; no firm D call. From germline, CDR1 is MGHRA and CDR2 YSYEKL. Trimming pared 4 bases from V and 4 bases from J, leaving 14 bases between. This CDR3 has 15 amino acids. DNA for the CDR3: TGCGCCAGCAGCCGAGGCGGCACCTCTAATCAGCCCCAGCATTTT. It yields the protein CASSRGGTSNQPQHF.

This clone came up a few times. The chain combines TRBV2 with TRBJ1-1; D call uncertain. In germline, CDR1 is SNHLY, CDR2 FYNNEI. Trimming took 5 bases from V and 0 from J, leaving 16 bases between them. CDR3 size: 16 residues. CDR3 DNA: TGTGCCAGCAGTAAACCACTTCTTGCTATGAACACTGAAGCTTTCTTT. Its translation: CASSKPLLAMNTEAFF.

The rearrangement joins TRBV20-1 to TRBJ2-1; 9 bases are shared with TRBD2. The CDR3 contains 16 residues. J gave up 8 bases and V 3 bases, and 14 bases lay outside the gene matches. Germline V gives CDR1 DFQATT, CDR2 SNEGSKA (reference sequence). CDR3 in amino acids: CSASGGTSSLIDEQFF. The CDR3 bases are TGCAGTGCTAGTGGGGGGACTAGCAGTTTAATCGATGAGCAGTTCTTC.

V and J are TRBV7-2 and TRBJ1-4; tentative D call: TRBD1 (5 bases). The CDR3 consists of 16 residues. The V gene's germline CDR1 is SGHTA and CDR2 FQGNSA. Trimming cost V 5 bases and J 0 bases, with 13 bases left between them. The CDR3 DNA reads TGTGCCAGCAGCCCTTCGAGACAGACAACTAATGAAAAACTGTTTTTT. Protein: CASSPSRQTTNEKLFF.

This clone has just a few counts. V and J are TRBV2 and TRBJ1-2; no clear D gene. V lost 3 bases to trimming and J lost 1 base, with 12 bases between them. The CDR3 loop spans 15 amino acids. CDR1 SNHLY and CDR2 FYNNEI come from the germline V gene. CDR3 residues: CASSEYGESNYGYTF. The DNA of the CDR3 is TGTGCCAGCAGTGAGTATGGGGAGAGTAACTATGGCTACACCTTC.

This clone came up a few times. The chain links TRBV2 to TRBJ2-7; 8 nucleotides match TRBD1. The germline V gene has CDR1 SNHLY and CDR2 FYNNEI. CDR3 size: 15 residues. With V trimmed by 6 bases and J by 3 bases, 10 bases remained unmatched. CDR3 sequence: CASRGPGTGRYEQYF. CDR3 nucleotide sequence: TGTGCCAGCAGGGGTCCCGGGACAGGCCGCTACGAGCAGTACTTC.

The gene calls are TRBV6-1 and TRBJ1-5; weak D call: TRBD1 (5 bases). The CDR3 contains 15 residues. V was pared by 2 bases and J by 0 bases, with 8 bases between. Germline V gene lookup returns CDR1 MNHNS and CDR2 SASEGT. CDR3 amino acids: CASSEWGDSNQPQHF. The CDR3 nucleotides are TGTGCCAGCAGTGAATGGGGGGATAGCAATCAGCCCCAGCATTTT.

The chain joins TRBV18 to TRBJ1-1; TRBD1 might be the D (5 bases). The length of the CDR3 is 16 residues. Trimming removed 4 bases at V and 3 bases at J, with 18 bases between. CDR1 is KGHSH and CDR2 is LQKENI in the germline V gene. The CDR3 is CASSQYRESRDTEAFF. The CDR3 DNA reads TGTGCCAGCTCACAATACAGAGAAAGCAGGGACACTGAAGCTTTCTTT.

The CDR3 nucleotides read TGTGCCAGCAGCCGAGGACTAGCGGGAGGAAAGTCCTACGAGCAGTACTTC. This encodes CASSRGLAGGKSYEQYF. The chain has TRBV9 and TRBJ2-7, with 14 bases identical to TRBD2. V was pared by 4 bases and J by 1 base, with 7 bases of the junction left unmatched. The CDR3 is made up of 17 amino acids. The V gene's germline CDR1 is SGDLS and CDR2 YYNGEE.

This chain connects TRBV9 to TRBJ2-3; 7 bases fit TRBD1. This CDR3 contains 16 residues. The junction had 8 bases not matched to a gene; V was cut back by 4 bases and J by 0 bases. Germline loops: CDR1 SGDLS, CDR2 YYNGEE. The CDR3 protein is CASSLQGVASTDTQYF. The DNA for the CDR3 is TGTGCCAGCAGCCTCCAGGGGGTGGCTAGCACAGATACGCAGTATTTT.

This chain's CDR3 is CASSQGQGNTGELFF. The CDR3 DNA follows: TGCGCCAGCAGCCAGGGACAGGGGAACACCGGGGAGCTGTTTTTT. V is TRBV5-1 and J is TRBJ2-2, with 9 positions matching TRBD1. V gave up 4 bases and J gave up 1 base; unmatched junction bases: 2. From germline, CDR1 is SGHRS and CDR2 YFSETQ. The CDR3 is 15 amino acids.

The chain combines TRBV30 with TRBJ1-1; a weak D match, TRBD1 (5 bases). The length of the CDR3 is 12 residues. CDR1 and CDR2 (germline): GTSNPN, SVGIG (reference sequence). Trimming left V 0 bases short and J 11 bases short, with 13 bases between. CDR3 in amino acids: CAWSVPTVGAFF. The DNA for the CDR3 is TGTGCCTGGAGTGTTCCGACAGTAGGGGCTTTCTTT.

The V and J genes are TRBV19 and TRBJ2-7; tentative D call: TRBD2 (5 bases). The germline V and J ends were trimmed by 5 bases and 6 bases, with 17 bases remaining between them. This CDR3 spans 14 amino acids. CDR1 and CDR2 from the germline V gene are LNHDA and SQIVND (reference sequence). The CDR3 region is CASSWSAELPEQYF. DNA for the CDR3: TGTGCCAGTAGTTGGTCAGCGGAGCTTCCCGAGCAGTACTTC.

This chain connects TRBV20-1 to TRBJ2-1; the match to TRBD2 covers 11 bases. Germline V gives CDR1 DFQATT, CDR2 SNEGSKA (reference sequence). Germline trimming cut 3 bases from V and 3 bases from J; bases unmatched to any gene: 1. This CDR3 is 14 amino acids long. This CDR3 reads CSASLAGGYNEQFF. CDR3 DNA sequence: TGCAGTGCTAGTCTAGCGGGAGGCTACAATGAGCAGTTCTTC.

This chain joins TRBV19 and TRBJ1-5; TRBD1 agrees at 11 bases. Germline V gene data show CDR1 as LNHDA and CDR2 as SQIVND (reference sequence). This CDR3 comprises 15 residues. J lost 6 bases, V lost 4 bases, and 5 bases had no gene match. CDR3 DNA sequence: TGTGCCAGTAGTAGGACAGGGGGCGGGGGTCAGCCCCAGCATTTT. This translates into CASSRTGGGGQPQHF.

V is TRBV2 and J is TRBJ1-4, with a weak D call TRBD1 (5 bases). The CDR3 loop spans 18 amino acids. The V end was cut by 2 bases, the J end by 1 base, with 17 bases between. Germline V gene data show CDR1 as SNHLY and CDR2 as FYNNEI. CDR3 nucleotide sequence: TGTGCCAGCAGTGAATCCCATGGGGGAGGGGTAACTAATGAAAAACTGTTTTTT. Encoded protein: CASSESHGGGVTNEKLFF.

The chain couples TRBV9 to TRBJ2-1; maybe TRBD2 (6 bases). The V gene lost 1 base and the J gene lost 0 bases, with 11 bases spanning the gap. Germline loops: CDR1 SGDLS, CDR2 YYNGEE. This CDR3 region has 16 residues. CDR3 nucleotide sequence: TGTGCCAGCAGCGTAAAACGGGGGACCTCCTACAATGAGCAGTTCTTC. Its protein is CASSVKRGTSYNEQFF.

This clone occurred once. J is TRBJ1-5 and V is TRBV19; D gene unclear. The CDR3 totals 18 residues. Germline lookup yields CDR1 LNHDA and CDR2 SQIVND (reference sequence). V lost 9 bases and J lost 0, with 24 bases in between. This CDR3 reads CASSGETSAPNSNQPQHF. CDR3 coding DNA: TGTGCCAGCTCTGGGGAGACATCAGCCCCAAATAGCAATCAGCCCCAGCATTTT.